A selection of T cell receptor beta chains follows, all from one sample in a study of blood T cells in healthy people across ages. TCRdb reanalysed the 5' RACE reads using MiXCR and keeps one entry per CDR3 protein. The sample has 550,000 to 750,000 distinct CDR3 sequences, approximately 21% seen once. Sequenced material: blood. Source of these receptors: a man between 65 and 79 years old in good health. Both conserved end residues are part of each CDR3. D genes are given only for firm matches. Part of the rows lack a size; the others show once, few, many or a class for expanded clones.

J gene: TRBJ1-5
D gene: .
V gene: TRBV7-2
clone size: .
CDR3 protein: CASSFARGLNQPQHF
CDR3 DNA: TGTGCCAGCAGCTTTGCGAGGGGCCTCAATCAGCCCCAGCATTTT

J gene: TRBJ2-7
D gene: .
V gene: TRBV21-1
clone size: .
CDR3 protein: CASSKTVYEQYF
CDR3 DNA: TGTGCCAGCAGCAAGACGGTATACGAGCAGTACTTC

J gene: TRBJ1-1
D gene: .
V gene: TRBV6-6
clone size: many
CDR3 protein: CASRKRGGNTEAFF
CDR3 DNA: TGTGCCAGCAGGAAAAGGGGAGGGAACACTGAAGCTTTCTTT

J gene: TRBJ1-1
D gene: .
V gene: TRBV7-9
clone size: few
CDR3 protein: CASTKLREDLNTEAFF
CDR3 DNA: TGTGCCAGCACAAAACTCCGGGAGGATTTGAACACTGAAGCTTTCTTT

J gene: TRBJ2-7
D gene: TRBD1
V gene: TRBV6-5
clone size: few
CDR3 protein: CASRTGTGVYEQYF
CDR3 DNA: TGTGCCAGCAGAACCGGGACAGGGGTCTACGAGCAGTACTTC

J gene: TRBJ2-7
D gene: TRBD1
V gene: TRBV29-1
clone size: few
CDR3 protein: CSVGPGQDFYEQYF
CDR3 DNA: TGCAGCGTTGGGCCGGGACAGGATTTCTACGAGCAGTACTTC

J gene: TRBJ2-6
D gene: .
V gene: TRBV28
clone size: once
CDR3 protein: CASSFLSSGANVLTF
CDR3 DNA: TGTGCCAGCAGTTTTCTAAGCTCTGGGGCCAACGTCCTGACTTTC

J gene: TRBJ1-2
D gene: .
V gene: TRBV20-1
clone size: few
CDR3 protein: CSATSYGYTF
CDR3 DNA: TGCAGTGCTACTTCCTATGGCTACACCTTC

J gene: TRBJ2-3
D gene: TRBD2
V gene: TRBV11-2
clone size: .
CDR3 protein: CASSFSGRGSTDTQYF
CDR3 DNA: TGTGCCAGCAGCTTTAGCGGGAGAGGGAGCACAGATACGCAGTATTTT

J gene: TRBJ1-1
D gene: .
V gene: TRBV7-8
clone size: few
CDR3 protein: CASSLPPFNEAFF
CDR3 DNA: TGTGCCAGCAGCTTACCACCGTTCAATGAAGCTTTCTTT

J gene: TRBJ1-5
D gene: .
V gene: TRBV7-2
clone size: few
CDR3 protein: CASSLVGGSDSNQPQHF
CDR3 DNA: TGTGCCAGCAGCTTAGTTGGAGGTTCCGATAGCAATCAGCCCCAGCATTTT

J gene: TRBJ2-4
D gene: .
V gene: TRBV6-1
clone size: .
CDR3 protein: CASSDGGKGDIQYF
CDR3 DNA: TGTGCCAGCAGTGACGGGGGCAAGGGTGACATTCAGTACTTC

J gene: TRBJ1-1
D gene: TRBD1
V gene: TRBV28
clone size: .
CDR3 protein: CASSLSYRGSGTEAFF
CDR3 DNA: TGTGCCAGCAGTTTATCCTACAGGGGTTCCGGCACTGAAGCTTTCTTT

J gene: TRBJ2-7
D gene: TRBD1
V gene: TRBV7-2
clone size: .
CDR3 protein: CASSVDRGRYEQYF
CDR3 DNA: TGTGCCAGCAGCGTAGACAGGGGGCGGTACGAGCAGTACTTC

J gene: TRBJ1-1
D gene: .
V gene: TRBV6-1
clone size: few
CDR3 protein: CASSEAGAGTKAFF
CDR3 DNA: TGTGCCAGCAGTGAAGCGGGAGCCGGGACAAAAGCTTTCTTT

J gene: TRBJ2-7
D gene: .
V gene: TRBV20-1
clone size: few
CDR3 protein: CSAELLYEQYF
CDR3 DNA: TGCAGTGCTGAACTCCTGTACGAGCAGTACTTC

J gene: TRBJ1-2
D gene: TRBD1
V gene: TRBV10-3
clone size: .
CDR3 protein: CAIGTADYGYTF
CDR3 DNA: TGTGCCATTGGGACAGCAGACTATGGCTACACCTTC

J gene: TRBJ2-1
D gene: .
V gene: TRBV24-1
clone size: .
CDR3 protein: CATSDSNSKQFF
CDR3 DNA: TGTGCCACCAGTGACTCAAACAGCAAGCAGTTCTTC

J gene: TRBJ2-7
D gene: .
V gene: TRBV6-9
clone size: few
CDR3 protein: CASTVTGFIYEQYF
CDR3 DNA: TGTGCCAGCACCGTCACGGGCTTTATCTACGAGCAGTACTTC

J gene: TRBJ2-1
D gene: TRBD2
V gene: TRBV5-1
clone size: .
CDR3 protein: CASSPGVGTSAYNEQFF
CDR3 DNA: TGCGCCAGCAGCCCGGGGGTAGGGACTAGCGCGTACAATGAGCAGTTCTTC

J gene: TRBJ2-1
D gene: .
V gene: TRBV27
clone size: many
CDR3 protein: CASSFGSSSSYNEQFF
CDR3 DNA: TGTGCCAGCAGTTTTGGGTCCTCAAGCTCCTACAATGAGCAGTTCTTC

J gene: TRBJ2-5
D gene: TRBD2
V gene: TRBV7-2
clone size: many
CDR3 protein: CASSLGTSVQGTQYF
CDR3 DNA: TGTGCCAGCAGCTTAGGGACTAGCGTACAAGGGACCCAGTACTTC

J gene: TRBJ2-2
D gene: .
V gene: TRBV12-3/TRBV12-4
clone size: few
CDR3 protein: CASSFSVGNTGELFF
CDR3 DNA: TGTGCCAGCAGTTTTTCAGTGGGGAACACCGGGGAGCTGTTTTTT

J gene: TRBJ2-7
D gene: TRBD1
V gene: TRBV3-1
clone size: .
CDR3 protein: CASSQLTGEVEQYF
CDR3 DNA: TGTGCCAGCAGCCAACTGACAGGGGAGGTCGAGCAGTACTTC

J gene: TRBJ1-4
D gene: .
V gene: TRBV5-4
clone size: many
CDR3 protein: CASSSGGRGLNEKLFF
CDR3 DNA: TGTGCCAGCAGCTCTGGCGGGCGGGGGCTTAATGAAAAACTGTTTTTT

J gene: TRBJ2-3
D gene: TRBD2
V gene: TRBV5-1
clone size: .
CDR3 protein: CASSLRSSGSGTDTQYF
CDR3 DNA: TGCGCCAGCAGCCTTCGCTCTAGCGGGAGCGGAACAGATACGCAGTATTTT

J gene: TRBJ2-1
D gene: .
V gene: TRBV24-1
clone size: .
CDR3 protein: CATSDRVVNEQFF
CDR3 DNA: TGTGCCACCAGTGATAGGGTCGTCAATGAGCAGTTCTTC

J gene: TRBJ2-2
D gene: .
V gene: TRBV5-1
clone size: .
CDR3 protein: CASTEDRSNTGELFF
CDR3 DNA: TGCGCCAGCACCGAGGACAGATCGAACACCGGGGAGCTGTTTTTT

J gene: TRBJ2-5
D gene: .
V gene: TRBV27
clone size: few
CDR3 protein: CASSLERAAETQYF
CDR3 DNA: TGTGCCAGCAGTTTGGAAAGGGCGGCAGAGACCCAGTACTTC

J gene: TRBJ2-2
D gene: .
V gene: TRBV6-5
clone size: .
CDR3 protein: CASSRDTDRELFF
CDR3 DNA: TGTGCCAGCAGTCGGGACACAGACCGGGAGCTGTTTTTT

J gene: TRBJ2-3
D gene: TRBD1
V gene: TRBV25-1
clone size: once
CDR3 protein: CASSKSRTGRADMQYF
CDR3 DNA: TGTGCCAGCAGTAAATCTCGGACAGGGAGAGCAGATATGCAGTATTTT

J gene: TRBJ2-1
D gene: TRBD2
V gene: TRBV7-2
clone size: few
CDR3 protein: CASSPLAVAGGGYEQFF
CDR3 DNA: TGTGCCAGCAGCCCACTAGCCGTAGCGGGAGGAGGCTATGAGCAGTTCTTC

J gene: TRBJ2-3
D gene: .
V gene: TRBV20-1
clone size: .
CDR3 protein: CSARDNMGTTDTQYF
CDR3 DNA: TGCAGTGCTAGAGATAATATGGGGACCACAGATACGCAGTATTTT

J gene: TRBJ2-5
D gene: TRBD1
V gene: TRBV4-3
clone size: .
CDR3 protein: CASSQDLPGGQETQYF
CDR3 DNA: TGCGCCAGCAGCCAAGATTTACCAGGGGGACAAGAGACCCAGTACTTC

J gene: TRBJ1-1
D gene: .
V gene: TRBV20-1
clone size: few
CDR3 protein: CSARAGTTRDTEAFF
CDR3 DNA: TGCAGTGCTAGGGCCGGGACAACACGGGACACTGAAGCTTTCTTT

J gene: TRBJ1-5
D gene: TRBD1
V gene: TRBV29-1
clone size: .
CDR3 protein: CSVIPGQGGNQPQHF
CDR3 DNA: TGCAGCGTTATACCGGGACAGGGAGGAAATCAGCCCCAGCATTTT

J gene: TRBJ2-1
D gene: .
V gene: TRBV7-9
clone size: .
CDR3 protein: CASQLDGGLNEQFF
CDR3 DNA: TGTGCCAGCCAGCTCGATGGGGGGCTCAATGAGCAGTTCTTC

J gene: TRBJ2-1
D gene: .
V gene: TRBV7-3
clone size: many
CDR3 protein: CASSLGANNEQFF
CDR3 DNA: TGTGCCAGCAGCTTAGGGGCCAACAATGAGCAGTTCTTC

J gene: TRBJ2-1
D gene: .
V gene: TRBV29-1
clone size: .
CDR3 protein: CSAAGGVENEQFF
CDR3 DNA: TGCAGCGCGGCAGGAGGGGTGGAAAATGAGCAGTTCTTC

J gene: TRBJ2-1
D gene: .
V gene: TRBV3-1
clone size: .
CDR3 protein: CASSQWKSSYNEQFF
CDR3 DNA: TGTGCCAGCAGCCAATGGAAAAGCTCCTACAATGAGCAGTTCTTC

J gene: TRBJ2-5
D gene: .
V gene: TRBV20-1
clone size: few
CDR3 protein: CSYNSNRVAETQYF
CDR3 DNA: TGCAGTTATAATTCCAACAGGGTGGCAGAGACCCAGTACTTC

J gene: TRBJ2-7
D gene: .
V gene: TRBV5-1
clone size: .
CDR3 protein: CAGSRDLIYEQYF
CDR3 DNA: TGCGCCGGCAGCAGGGACTTAATCTACGAGCAGTACTTC